This passage covers 25 T cell receptor beta chains from one sample sequenced in a study of T cells in Graves' hyperthyroidism and ophthalmopathy. It was RNA transcripts that yielded the amplified TCR beta CDR3 regions. A set of HTBI primers served as the primers for a first-round RT-PCR of the TCR CDR3. A single record per CDR3 protein comes from TCRdb applying MiXCR to the multiplex PCR reads. This sample has fewer than 600,000 distinct CDR3 sequences, with approximately 14% found just once. Sequencing was carried out using blood. These receptors came from a woman between 40 and 50 years old with Graves' hyperthyroidism.

This clonotype was seen at least ten times. CDR3 residues: CASSFSGSLTYEQYF. CDR3 nucleotide sequence: TGTGCCAGCAGTTTTAGCGGGAGTCTCACCTACGAGCAGTACTTC. The J gene is TRBJ2-7, the V gene TRBV28; 9 nucleotides match TRBD2. Germline loops: CDR1 MDHEN, CDR2 SYDVKM. CDR3 length: 15 amino acids. Trimming cost V 3 bases and J 2 bases; bases outside gene matches: 5. Full variable domain (missing parts from reference TRBV28 and TRBJ2-7): DVKVTQSSRYLVKRTGEKVFLECVQDMDHENMFWYRQDPGLGLRLIYFSYDVKMKEKGDIPEGYSVSREKKERFSLILESASTNQTSMYLCASSFSGSLTYEQYFGPGTRLTVT.

This clonotype was observed many times. This chain connects TRBV20-1 to TRBJ2-1; D may be TRBD2 (6 bases). CDR3 size: 17 residues. V was shortened by 4 bases and J by 8 bases, with 27 bases between the two germline ends. Germline CDR1 is DFQATT and CDR2 is SNEGSKA (reference sequence). CDR3 nucleotides: TGCAGTGCTAAAGGACGGCGAACTAGCCCCCTTAACGATGAGCAGTTCTTC. It specifies CSAKGRRTSPLNDEQFF.

This clonotype was recorded many times. The J gene is TRBJ1-4, the V gene TRBV2, with a tentative D call TRBD1 (5 bases). This CDR3 is built from 14 residues. V was pared by 0 bases and J by 8 bases, with 10 bases between. Germline CDR1 is SNHLY and CDR2 is FYNNEI. CDR3 amino acids: CASSEAGVGEKLFF. CDR3 in DNA: TGTGCCAGCAGTGAAGCAGGGGTTGGGGAAAAACTGTTTTTT.

This clonotype has just a few counts. The gene calls are TRBV27 and TRBJ1-3; D may be TRBD1 (6 bases). V was pared by 4 bases and J by 2 bases, with 12 bases between. The germline gives CDR1 MNHEY, CDR2 SMNVEV (reference sequence). The CDR3 is 15 amino acids. The chain's CDR3 is CASSYTGSAGNTIYF. CDR3 bases: TGTGCCAGCAGTTATACAGGGTCAGCTGGAAACACCATATATTTT.

About this clonotype itself: A read error may explain this, as a much larger clone is one base away. Likely a read error: the CDR3 ends without its conserved phenylalanine or tryptophan. This chain links TRBV12-3 or TRBV12-4 with TRBJ1-1, with 8 bases that match TRBD1. After removal of 5 bases from V and 4 bases from J, the junction contained 9 bases not matched to a gene. The CDR3 sequence is 15 residues long. The CDR3 spells CASSGGIRGLTEAFS. CDR3 coding DNA: TGTGCCAGCAGTGGGGGAATCAGGGGGCTCACTGAAGCTTTCTCT.

This clonotype was detected many times. This chain joins TRBV25-1 and TRBJ2-3; D possibly corresponds to TRBD2 (5 bases). V dropped 4 bases and J dropped 2 bases, with 10 bases sitting between them. The CDR3 extends over 14 amino acids. Germline CDR1 is MGHDK and CDR2 is SYGVNS. The CDR3 bases are TGTGCCAGCAGTGCCCCGGACTCCACAGATACGCAGTATTTT. It encodes CASSAPDSTDTQYF.

The V gene is TRBV28, the J gene TRBJ2-7; 12 bases match TRBD1. Per the germline V gene, CDR1 is MDHEN and CDR2 is SYDVKM. Trimming at V came to 6 bases and at J to 6 bases, leaving 6 bases not matched to a gene. The CDR3 length is 14 residues. In nucleotides, the CDR3 is TGTGCCAGCAGGTCCGGGACAGGGGGCTCCGAGCAGTACTTC. It codes for CASRSGTGGSEQYF. Based on the CDR3 plus reference TRBV28 and TRBJ2-7, the full variable domain is DVKVTQSSRYLVKRTGEKVFLECVQDMDHENMFWYRQDPGLGLRLIYFSYDVKMKEKGDIPEGYSVSREKKERFSLILESASTNQTSMYLCASRSGTGGSEQYFGPGTRLTVT.

This clonotype has at least ten counts. The chain combines TRBV12-3 or TRBV12-4 with TRBJ1-1, with 7 positions matching TRBD1. The junction had 4 bases not matched to a gene; V was cut back by 7 bases and J by 2 bases. The CDR3 extends over 13 amino acids. The CDR3 spells CASTDRVNTEAFF. The CDR3 coding sequence is TGTGCCAGCACCGACAGGGTTAACACTGAAGCTTTCTTT.

The chain employs TRBV9 and TRBJ2-3; tentative D call: TRBD2 (6 bases). The CDR3 spans 16 residues. Per the germline V gene, CDR1 is SGDLS and CDR2 is YYNGEE. V dropped 0 bases and J dropped 1 base, with 12 bases sitting between them. CDR3 residues: CASSVAPASGTDTQYF. Written as DNA, the CDR3 is TGTGCCAGCAGCGTAGCCCCGGCTAGCGGCACAGATACGCAGTATTTT.

V usage is TRBV27 and J usage is TRBJ1-5; D is ambiguous. V lost 6 bases and J 1 base, leaving 19 bases between the germline ends. The CDR3 sequence is 17 residues long. Germline V CDR1 and CDR2: MNHEY, SMNVEV (reference sequence). The CDR3 nucleotides are TGTGCCAGCAGCCGGGAATGGACCTTGGGAAGCAATCAGCCCCAGCATTTT. Protein sequence: CASSREWTLGSNQPQHF.

This sequence joins TRBV7-2 and TRBJ2-7; 14 bases align to TRBD2. Germline CDR1 is SGHTA and CDR2 is FQGNSA. V was clipped by 5 bases and J by 5 bases; unmatched bases: 8. The CDR3 contains 16 residues. This CDR3 reads CASSLGTSGSLHEQYF. The CDR3 nucleotides read TGTGCCAGCAGCCTTGGGACTAGCGGGAGTCTCCACGAGCAGTACTTC.

The chain uses TRBV6-1 and TRBJ1-1, with 10 positions matching TRBD1. V lost 0 bases to trimming and J lost 4 bases; unmatched junction nucleotides: 5. Germline CDR1 MNHNS, CDR2 SASEGT. CDR3 size: 16 residues. The CDR3 here is CASSEAGGQGFTEAFF. The CDR3, as DNA: TGTGCCAGCAGTGAAGCCGGGGGACAGGGGTTCACTGAAGCTTTCTTT.

This clonotype was counted at least ten times. V gene TRBV30 combines with J gene TRBJ2-3; no clear D. The CDR3 is 15 residues long. Germline CDR1 reads GTSNPN; CDR2 reads SVGIG (reference sequence). Trimming cost V 1 base and J 2 bases, with 13 bases left between them. CDR3 sequence reads: CAWSGNTAFTDTQYF. CDR3 DNA sequence: TGTGCCTGGAGTGGGAACACCGCTTTCACAGATACGCAGTATTTT. The entire variable domain, with the rest obtained from reference TRBV30 and TRBJ2-3, is as follows: SQTIHQWPATLVQPVGSPLSLECTVEGTSNPNLYWYRQAAGRGLQLLFYSVGIGQISSEVPQNLSASRPQDRQFILSSKKLLLSDSGFYLCAWSGNTAFTDTQYFGPGTRLTVL.

This clonotype has just a few counts. This may be a read error: a much more frequent sequence differs by one nucleotide. The rearrangement uses TRBV7-2 and TRBJ2-1; no firm D call. Germline V gene data show CDR1 as SGHTA and CDR2 as FQGNSA. The CDR3 runs 14 residues. V was cut by 2 bases and J by 8 bases, with 13 bases left in between. The CDR3 DNA sequence: TGTGCCAGCAGCTTATGGGGTAGGAACGATGAGCAGTTCTTC. Protein sequence: CASSLWGRNDEQFF.

This clonotype was observed at least ten times. This chain connects TRBV5-1 to TRBJ2-3; 8 nucleotides align to TRBD1. Trimming took 5 bases from V and 0 from J; bases not matched to a gene: 5. This CDR3 contains 15 residues. Looked up from germline, CDR1 is SGHRS and CDR2 is YFSETQ. The CDR3 here is CASRTGALSTDTQYF. CDR3 nucleotides: TGCGCCAGCAGGACAGGGGCTCTAAGCACAGATACGCAGTATTTT.

Only a few counts were recorded for this clonotype. The chain links TRBV28 to TRBJ2-7; 8 positions agree with TRBD1. The length of the CDR3 is 13 residues. Per the germline V gene, CDR1 is MDHEN and CDR2 is SYDVKM. Trimming at V came to 11 bases and at J to 5 bases, leaving 11 bases not matched to a gene. In DNA form, the CDR3 reads TGTGCCTGCCTCTCAGGACAGGGCCACGAGCAGTACTTC. As protein: CACLSGQGHEQYF.

The table lists this clonotype with a few counts. As DNA, the CDR3 is TGTGCCTGGAGTTACAATTCACCCCTCCACTTT. Amino acids: CAWSYNSPLHF. The rearrangement joins TRBV30 to TRBJ1-6, with no clear D. V was shortened by 2 bases and J by 7 bases, with 3 bases between the two germline ends. Per the germline V gene, CDR1 is GTSNPN and CDR2 is SVGIG (reference sequence). This CDR3 region has 11 residues.

This clonotype was observed at least ten times. The rearrangement joins TRBV11-2 to TRBJ2-7; 11 nucleotides match TRBD2. The V gene's germline CDR1 is SGHAT and CDR2 FQNNGV. This CDR3 is built from 17 residues. Trimming removed 0 bases from V and 0 bases from J; junction bases left unmatched: 4. CDR3 in amino acids: CASSLEGGLADSYEQYF. For the CDR3, the DNA is TGTGCCAGCAGCTTAGAGGGGGGACTAGCGGACTCCTACGAGCAGTACTTC.

The table lists this clonotype with many counts. The J gene is TRBJ2-5, the V gene TRBV7-3; 8 positions match TRBD1. V dropped 2 bases and J dropped 1; count of bases not matched to a gene: 3. The CDR3 has 15 amino acids. Germline CDR1 SGHTA, CDR2 FQGTGA. CDR3 DNA sequence: TGTGCCAGCAGCTTATCAGGGGGCGGCCAAGAGACCCAGTACTTC. This encodes CASSLSGGGQETQYF. Full variable domain (outside the CDR3, taken from reference TRBV7-3 and TRBJ2-5): GAGVSQTPSNKVTEKGKYVELRCDPISGHTALYWYRQSLGQGPEFLIYFQGTGAADDSGLPNDRFFAVRPEGSVSTLKIQRTERGDSAVYLCASSLSGGGQETQYFGPGTRLLVL.

This clonotype was seen ten or more times. The chain uses TRBV27 and TRBJ2-3, with D tentatively TRBD1 (6 bases). CDR1 and CDR2 from the germline V gene are MNHEY and SMNVEV (reference sequence). The CDR3 loop spans 18 amino acids. Trimming cost V 4 bases and J 4 bases, with 24 bases left between them. In DNA, the CDR3 is TGTGCCAGCAGTTCCCCGACAGGAATGAGGGGGTTGTCAGATACGCAGTATTTT. As protein: CASSSPTGMRGLSDTQYF.

Ten or more counts support this clonotype. The V call is TRBV27, the J call TRBJ2-7; D is perhaps TRBD1 or TRBD2 (5 bases each). From germline, CDR1 is MNHEY and CDR2 SMNVEV (reference sequence). Trimming stripped 0 bases from V and 6 bases from J, with 9 bases between. This CDR3 has 13 amino acids. The CDR3 reads CASSLSRGSEQYF. The CDR3 coding sequence is TGTGCCAGCAGTTTATCGAGGGGCAGCGAGCAGTACTTC.

V and J are TRBV7-2 and TRBJ1-6, with D unclear. Between the trimmed V and J ends, which lost 0 bases and 9 bases, there was a span of 6 bases. In germline, CDR1 is SGHTA, CDR2 FQGNSA. CDR3 length equals 13 residues. CDR3 region: CASSLAGVSPLHF. Written as DNA, the CDR3 is TGTGCCAGCAGCTTAGCCGGGGTTTCACCCCTCCACTTT.

Many counts were recorded for this clonotype. The V and J genes are TRBV5-1 and TRBJ2-3, with TRBD2 matching over 10 bases. V lost 4 bases to trimming and J lost 2 bases; unmatched junction nucleotides: 7. Looked up from germline, CDR1 is SGHRS and CDR2 is YFSETQ. This CDR3 is 16 amino acids long. As DNA, the CDR3 is TGCGCCAGCAGCCTTGGACTAGCGGAAAACACAGATACGCAGTATTTT. Residues: CASSLGLAENTDTQYF.

This clonotype showed up many times. In DNA form, the CDR3 reads TGCAGTGCTAGAGGCCGGAACAGGGGTTACTACGAGCAGTACTTC. This codes for CSARGRNRGYYEQYF. The chain is built from TRBV20-1 and TRBJ2-7, with TRBD1 matching over 7 bases. The V segment lost 1 base and the J segment 3 bases; nucleotides outside the gene matches: 9. Germline CDR1 is DFQATT and CDR2 is SNEGSKA (reference sequence). The CDR3 covers 15 residues.

The V and J genes are TRBV20-1 and TRBJ2-1; no reliable D call. The CDR3 contains 15 residues. Germline lookup yields CDR1 DFQATT and CDR2 SNEGSKA (reference sequence). Trimming removed 0 bases from V and 0 bases from J, with 9 bases in between. The DNA for the CDR3 is TGCAGTGCTAGAGATTTAAGGAACTCCTACAATGAGCAGTTCTTC. It translates to CSARDLRNSYNEQFF.